This T cell receptor beta chain was sequenced during a study of beta chain features in type 1 diabetes (dated by TCRdb to between 2018 and 2020). As for the study more broadly: No differences in mean age, gender distribution, total cell number or subset yield were found between patients and healthy donors. A total of about 99,000,000 sorted cells were examined across all samples, and RNA yield correlated strongly with the number of cells per subset. In the study, TCRB repertoires of sorted circulating CD4+ T cell subsets from recently diagnosed type 1 diabetes patients were compared with those of matched healthy donors. Regulatory and stem cell-like memory subsets were isolated from only 8 patients and roughly eight healthy donors, whereas naive and central memory subsets came from all 30 or so donors.

To note about this clone: Its specific antigen is unknown. No base-level quality is on record; no much larger clone is a single base apart.

On the study overall, not on this receptor specifically: A moderate but significant shortening of TCRB CDR3 length was observed in type 1 diabetes patients in all four CD4+ subsets. At VDJ recombination sites, patients with type 1 diabetes made fewer insertions and deleted more nucleotides, a pattern implying thymic rearrangement abnormalities. Naive, central memory and regulatory TCRB repertoires appeared more similar among patients than among healthy donors. Because cDNA was sequenced instead of genomic DNA, highly expressing activated cells could be over-represented, though the groups showed no difference in activation or CD3 levels. Because small numbers of individuals were included in the HLA sub-analyses, any influence of HLA type on TCRB rearrangement was left unresolved. PCR might favor shorter templates, but patient and control samples were amplified and corrected together, so any skew would affect both groups equally.

From each donor, a single peripheral blood sample of about 100 mL on average was drawn into heparinised tubes. A BD FACSAria II and a panel including CD45RO, CCR7, CD25, CD127, CD95 and CD27 were used to sort naive, central memory, regulatory and stem cell-like memory CD4+ T cells. A purity above 95% was achieved for all sorted populations. Right away, PBMCs were isolated by Lymphoprep density gradient centrifugation and were stained directly, with no culture step. So that batch effects would be minimized, each experiment stained and sorted samples in pairs, pairing one healthy donor with one patient. The entire isolated RNA was reverse transcribed using the High Capacity cDNA Reverse Transcription Kit, and thus expressed TCRB transcripts were sequenced. Deep immunoSEQ sequencing was applied to naive, central memory and regulatory T cell samples, giving an average of roughly 3.5 million total reads per sample. Sorted cells were lysed in RLT buffer, and RNA was extracted using DNase-treated RNeasy Micro or Mini kits according to cell number. Each cell subset was processed on its own to prevent cross-contamination, while patient and healthy donor samples were processed together. The immunoSEQ multiplex PCR was used to amplify TCRB sequences from cDNA, generating 87-bp fragments that spanned the CDR3 region. Sequencing of the amplicons was done on the Illumina HiSeq platform. The study's own analysis went as follows. Synthetic template baselines were used to correct PCR bias computationally, reads within Hamming distance 2 were collapsed, and singletons that could not be merged were discarded. Reads were aligned against IMGT to assign V, D and J genes, CDR3 length and insertions or deletions at six rearrangement sites. Within each subset, clonotype counts were normalized to sorted cell number, and only after that were true diversity and Gini coefficients computed with the tcR R package. The overlap coefficient, calculated on TCRB nucleotide sequences, was used to quantify repertoire sharing. Out-of-frame TCRB sequences from naive cells were analyzed to stand in for the pre-selection repertoire. The table comes from immuneACCESS by way of TCRdb, which keeps in-frame sequences with V and J called. Part of the clones is missing from these tables; in studies checked, under half for an unresolved V gene and the rest for unknown reasons. V and J calls and clone size come straight from that table; D and trimming were deduced from the DNA. The sample table records approximately 730,000 clones; around 15% of these occur just once. The leading ten clones occupy about 0.02% of the sample.

This TCR was recovered from a man aged 18 to 30 with type 1 diabetes. Sample: naive CD4+ T cells from blood. The cell subset or site label corresponds to: true naive CD4+ T cells.

At the DNA level, the sequence is TGTGCCAGCAGCCTCATCCGGGGTAGCGGCGACCAAGAGACCCAGTACTTC. It codes for CASSLIRGSGDQETQYF. Recombination joined TRBV7-9 with TRBJ2-5, with TRBD2 perhaps the D gene, on 6 matching bases. CDR1 and CDR2, looked up from the germline V gene (reference sequence), are SEHNR and FQNEAQ. V loses 5 bases of germline sequence and J loses 0 bases, and the interval between the two ends is 19 bases. The CDR3, cysteine through phenylalanine, is 17 amino acids long. Just CDR3 DNA is preserved here, 51 bases in frame from base 1.